This TCR beta chain is from a study of blood T cell repertoires in COVID-19. Overall study: Italy, Spain and the United States were the sources of the convalescent and acute COVID-19 samples.

The germline CDR1 and CDR2 sequences are SGHTA and FQGNSA. V lost 0 bases, J lost 4 bases, and 3 bases stayed unmatched. The CDR3 runs 15 residues. Assay used: immunoSEQ multiplex PCR; TCRdb lists only in-frame clones, some missing. The sample has about 100,000 clones, about 88% seen once. V usage is TRBV7-2 and J usage is TRBJ2-7, with 10 bases identical to TRBD1. The sequenced material came from peripheral blood. This sequence was found in a man aged 25 to 40 in a cohort sampled during active COVID-19. Here the CDR3 reads CASSLAGTGVYEQYF. The DNA of the CDR3 is TGTGCCAGCAGCTTAGCCGGGACAGGGGTTTACGAGCAGTACTTC.